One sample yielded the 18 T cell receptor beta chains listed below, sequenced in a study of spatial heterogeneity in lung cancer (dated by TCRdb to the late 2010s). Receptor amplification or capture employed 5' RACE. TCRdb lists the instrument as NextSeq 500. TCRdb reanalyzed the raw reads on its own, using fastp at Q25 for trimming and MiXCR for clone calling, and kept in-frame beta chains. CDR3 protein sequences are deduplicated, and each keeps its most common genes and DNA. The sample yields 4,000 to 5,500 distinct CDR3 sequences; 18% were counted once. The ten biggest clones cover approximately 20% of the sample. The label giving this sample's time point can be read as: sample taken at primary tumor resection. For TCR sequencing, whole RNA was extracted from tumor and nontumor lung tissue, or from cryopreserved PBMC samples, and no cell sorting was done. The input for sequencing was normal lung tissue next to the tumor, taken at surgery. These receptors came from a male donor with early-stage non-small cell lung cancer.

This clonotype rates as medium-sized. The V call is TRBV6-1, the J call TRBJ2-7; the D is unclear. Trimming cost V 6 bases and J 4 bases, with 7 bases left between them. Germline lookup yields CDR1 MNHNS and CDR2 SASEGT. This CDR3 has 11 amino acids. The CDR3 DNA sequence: TGTGCCAGCAGATTCGGTTACGAGCAGTACGTC. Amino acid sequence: CASRFGYEQYV.

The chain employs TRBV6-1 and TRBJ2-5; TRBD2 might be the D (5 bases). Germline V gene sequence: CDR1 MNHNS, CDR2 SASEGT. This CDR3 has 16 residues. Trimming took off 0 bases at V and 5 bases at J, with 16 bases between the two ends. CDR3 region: CASSEALQTGKETQYF. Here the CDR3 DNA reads TGTGCCAGCAGTGAAGCGCTTCAAACGGGGAAGGAGACCCAGTACTTC.

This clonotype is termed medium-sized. The CDR3 nucleotides are TGTGCCATCAGTGACGGGCAGGGGGCAAATACGCAGTATTTT. Translated, it gives CAISDGQGANTQYF. The V gene is TRBV10-3, the J gene TRBJ2-3, with 8 nucleotides matching TRBD1. From germline, CDR1 is ENHRY and CDR2 SYGVKD. V was pared by 3 bases and J by 7 bases, with 6 bases of the junction left unmatched. The CDR3 has 14 residues.

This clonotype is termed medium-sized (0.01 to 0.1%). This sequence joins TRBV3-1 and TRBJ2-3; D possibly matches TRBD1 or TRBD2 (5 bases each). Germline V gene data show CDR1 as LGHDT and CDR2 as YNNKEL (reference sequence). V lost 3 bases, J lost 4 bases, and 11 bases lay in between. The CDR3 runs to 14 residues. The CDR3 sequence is CASSQDTSSDTQYF. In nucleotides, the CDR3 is TGTGCCAGCAGCCAGGACACTAGTTCAGATACGCAGTATTTT.

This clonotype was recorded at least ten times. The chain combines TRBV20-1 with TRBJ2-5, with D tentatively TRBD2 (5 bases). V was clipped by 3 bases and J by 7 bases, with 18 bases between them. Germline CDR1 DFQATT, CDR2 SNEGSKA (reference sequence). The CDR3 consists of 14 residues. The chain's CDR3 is CSASNPGTSGTQYF. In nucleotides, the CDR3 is TGCAGTGCTAGTAACCCGGGAACCAGCGGGACCCAGTACTTC.

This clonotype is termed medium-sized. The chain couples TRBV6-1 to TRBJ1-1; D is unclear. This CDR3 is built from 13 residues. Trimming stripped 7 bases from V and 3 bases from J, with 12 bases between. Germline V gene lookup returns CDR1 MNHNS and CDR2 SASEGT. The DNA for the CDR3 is TGTGCCAGCATCCCATCCGGGGACACTGAAGCTTTCTTT. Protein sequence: CASIPSGDTEAFF.

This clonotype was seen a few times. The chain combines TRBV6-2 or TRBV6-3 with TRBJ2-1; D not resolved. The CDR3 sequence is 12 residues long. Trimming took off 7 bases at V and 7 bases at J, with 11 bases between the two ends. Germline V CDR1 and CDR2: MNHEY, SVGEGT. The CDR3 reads CASTTTENEQFF. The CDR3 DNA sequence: TGTGCCAGCACCACGACTGAGAATGAGCAGTTCTTC.

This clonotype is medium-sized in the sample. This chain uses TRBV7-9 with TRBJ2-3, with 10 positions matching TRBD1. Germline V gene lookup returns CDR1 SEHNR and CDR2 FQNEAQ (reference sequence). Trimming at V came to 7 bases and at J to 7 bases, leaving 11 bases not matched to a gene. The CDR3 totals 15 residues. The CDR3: CASKSGQGTSHTQYF. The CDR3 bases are TGTGCCAGCAAATCGGGACAGGGGACCAGCCATACGCAGTATTTT.

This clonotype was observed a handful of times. CDR3 nucleotide sequence: TGTGCCAGCAGTTCCCCGGACAGGGAGGCTCAGCCCCAGCATTTT. It yields the protein CASSSPDREAQPQHF. The V call is TRBV28, the J call TRBJ1-5; 8 nucleotides line up with TRBD1. The CDR3 runs 15 residues. Trimming removed 4 bases from V and 6 bases from J; junction bases left unmatched: 8. Germline-derived CDR1 and CDR2 are MDHEN and SYDVKM. The full variable domain, in which reference TRBV28 and TRBJ1-5 provide the parts outside the CDR3, is DVKVTQSSRYLVKRTGEKVFLECVQDMDHENMFWYRQDPGLGLRLIYFSYDVKMKEKGDIPEGYSVSREKKERFSLILESASTNQTSMYLCASSSPDREAQPQHFGDGTRLSIL.

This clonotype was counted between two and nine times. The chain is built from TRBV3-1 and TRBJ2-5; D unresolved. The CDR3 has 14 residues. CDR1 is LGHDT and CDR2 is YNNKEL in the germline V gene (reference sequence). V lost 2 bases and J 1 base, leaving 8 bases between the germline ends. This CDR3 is CASSQQALQETQYF. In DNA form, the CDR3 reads TGTGCCAGCAGCCAACAGGCTCTCCAAGAGACCCAGTACTTC.

The chain's CDR3 is CASSYSPPGANEQFF. The CDR3 bases are TGTGCCAGCAGTTACTCCCCCCCGGGGGCGAATGAGCAGTTCTTC. The rearrangement links TRBV6-5 to TRBJ2-1, with D perhaps being TRBD1 or TRBD2 (6 bases each). CDR1 and CDR2 from the germline V gene are MNHEY and SVGAGI. Trimming left V 0 bases short and J 7 bases short, with 13 bases between. CDR3 size: 15 residues.

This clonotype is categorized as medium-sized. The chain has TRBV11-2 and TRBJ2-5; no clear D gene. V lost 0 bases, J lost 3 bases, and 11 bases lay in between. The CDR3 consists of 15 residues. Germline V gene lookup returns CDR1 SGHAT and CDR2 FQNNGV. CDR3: CASSLDSLAEETQYF. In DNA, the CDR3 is TGTGCCAGCAGCTTAGATAGCCTTGCCGAAGAGACCCAGTACTTC. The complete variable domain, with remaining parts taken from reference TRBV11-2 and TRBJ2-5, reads EAGVAQSPRYKIIEKRQSVAFWCNPISGHATLYWYQQILGQGPKLLIQFQNNGVVDDSQLPKDRFSAERLKGVDSTLKIQPAKLEDSAVYLCASSLDSLAEETQYFGPGTRLLVL.

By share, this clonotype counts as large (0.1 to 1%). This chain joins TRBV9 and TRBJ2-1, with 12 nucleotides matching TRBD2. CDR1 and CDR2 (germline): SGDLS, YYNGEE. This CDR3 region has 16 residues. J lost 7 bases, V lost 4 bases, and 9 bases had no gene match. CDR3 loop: CASSSRTSGVKNEQFF. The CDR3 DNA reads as TGTGCCAGCAGCTCTCGGACTAGCGGGGTAAAGAATGAGCAGTTCTTC.

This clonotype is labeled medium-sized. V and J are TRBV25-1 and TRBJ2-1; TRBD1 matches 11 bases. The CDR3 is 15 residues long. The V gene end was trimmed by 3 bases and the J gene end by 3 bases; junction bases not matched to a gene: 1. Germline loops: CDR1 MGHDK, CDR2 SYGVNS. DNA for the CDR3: TGTGCCAGCAGTGAGGGGACAGGGGGCTACAATGAGCAGTTCTTC. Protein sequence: CASSEGTGGYNEQFF. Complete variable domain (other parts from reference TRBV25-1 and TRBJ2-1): EADIYQTPRYLVIGTGKKITLECSQTMGHDKMYWYQQDPGMELHLIHYSYGVNSTEKGDLSSESTVSRIRTEHFPLTLESARPSHTSQYLCASSEGTGGYNEQFFGPGTRLTVL.

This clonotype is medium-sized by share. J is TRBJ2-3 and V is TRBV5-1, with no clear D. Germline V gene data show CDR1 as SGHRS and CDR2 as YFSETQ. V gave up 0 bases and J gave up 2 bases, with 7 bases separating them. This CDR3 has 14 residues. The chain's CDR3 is CASSLETPTDTQYF. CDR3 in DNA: TGCGCCAGCAGCTTGGAGACTCCCACAGATACGCAGTATTTT.

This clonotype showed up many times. CDR3 nucleotide sequence: TGTGCCAGCAACCACAGGGGCCCAAGCTCCTACGAGCAGTACTTC. Amino acid sequence: CASNHRGPSSYEQYF. The genes are TRBV27 and TRBJ2-7, with TRBD1 matching 7 bases. The CDR3 sequence is 15 residues long. V was pared by 7 bases and J by 0 bases, with 9 bases of the junction left unmatched. Germline-derived CDR1 and CDR2 are MNHEY and SMNVEV (reference sequence).

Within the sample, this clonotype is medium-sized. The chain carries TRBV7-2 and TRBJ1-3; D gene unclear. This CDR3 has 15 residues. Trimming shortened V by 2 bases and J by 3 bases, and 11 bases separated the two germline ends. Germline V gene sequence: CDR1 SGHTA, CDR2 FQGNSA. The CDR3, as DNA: TGTGCCAGCAGCTTACTCGCTGGGGATGGAAACACCATATATTTT. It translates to CASSLLAGDGNTIYF.

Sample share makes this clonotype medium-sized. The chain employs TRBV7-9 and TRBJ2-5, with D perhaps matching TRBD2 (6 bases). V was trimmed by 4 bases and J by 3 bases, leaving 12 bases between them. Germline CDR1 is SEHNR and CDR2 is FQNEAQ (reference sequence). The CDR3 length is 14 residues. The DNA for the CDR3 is TGTGCCAGCAGCTCCTTAGCGGAAAAAGAGACCCAGTACTTC. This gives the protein CASSSLAEKETQYF.